There are many counts of the clone carrying this T cell receptor beta chain. This record belongs to a study of regulatory T cells in long-lasting Graves disease. Germline CDR1 reads MDHEN; CDR2 reads SYDVKM. Trimming removed 6 bases at V and 5 bases at J, with 14 bases between. The length of the CDR3 is 15 residues. Library construction for TCR beta used iRepertoire HTBI primers and Arm-PCR of CDR3 regions. Via MiXCR, TCRdb re-called the multiplex PCR reads, giving one row per CDR3 protein. The table shows approximately 540,000 distinct CDR3 sequences, with more than 10% occurring only once. Indicated time point: newly diagnosed GD, antithyroid drugs for less than 3 months. RNA extracted from PBMCs served as the sequencing template. Peripheral blood, 8.5 to 10 milliliters per patient, was collected in EDTA tubes. These data were likewise used in another study, on T cells in Graves' hyperthyroidism and ophthalmopathy.

The rearrangement joins TRBV28 to TRBJ1-6; a possible D gene is TRBD1 (5 bases). This TCR was sampled from a woman between 25 and 40 years old with Graves disease. The sequenced sample was peripheral blood mononuclear cells (PBMCs), obtained at new diagnosis, from a patient treated with antithyroid drugs. In DNA form, the CDR3 reads TGTGCCAGCAGCCCACGGGACCACAATAATTCACCCCTCCACTTT. The encoded protein is CASSPRDHNNSPLHF.